A selection of T cell receptor beta chains follows, all from one sample in a study of blood T cell repertoires in COVID-19. Libraries were prepared by immunoSEQ multiplex PCR; TCRdb keeps only in-frame clonotypes and omits some of them. Of 60,000 to 65,000 clones listed, over 75% are singletons. The sequencing input was peripheral blood. The receptors originated from a woman over 75 with active COVID-19. CDR3s include the opening cysteine and the closing phenylalanine or tryptophan. The order of the fields is clone size, CDR3 length, J gene, D gene, V gene, CDR3 DNA, CDR3 protein. The D gene is left open where the match is weak. Size is stated for part of the rows, as once, few or many counts, or as a class when the clone is expanded.

>.|14|TRBJ2-5|.|TRBV11-1
TGTGCCAGCGGCAGGGGTCGAAGAGGGGAGACCCAGTACTTC
CASGRGRRGETQYF
>.|17|TRBJ2-7|.|TRBV7-2
TGTGCCAGCAGCTTAGATCGGTTGTGGGCTCGCTCCTACGAGCAGTACTTC
CASSLDRLWARSYEQYF
>.|16|TRBJ2-3|.|TRBV21-1
TGTGCCAGCAGCAAAGAAATCCGATACAGGGCGGATACGCAGTATTTT
CASSKEIRYRADTQYF
>.|16|TRBJ2-3|TRBD2|TRBV24-1
TGTGCCACCAGTGAGGGGACTAGCGGGGGGAAGGATACGCAGTATTTT
CATSEGTSGGKDTQYF
>.|13|TRBJ1-1|.|TRBV14
TGTGCCAGCAGGGAAACAGGCGTTACTGAAGCTTTCTTT
CASRETGVTEAFF
>.|15|TRBJ2-6|.|TRBV19
TGTGCCAGTAGTAGAGGTGCCGATGGGGCCAACGTCCTGACTTTC
CASSRGADGANVLTF
>once|17|TRBJ2-2|.|TRBV4-1
TGCGCCAGCAGCCAAGATACTTTCGGGAGCAACACCGGGGAGCTGTTTTTT
CASSQDTFGSNTGELFF
>.|13|TRBJ2-2|.|TRBV6-5
TGTGCCAGCAGCAACCCGGGCACCGGGGAGCTGTTTTTT
CASSNPGTGELFF
>.|16|TRBJ2-2|TRBD2|TRBV7-8
TGTGCCAGCAGCCCCGGGACTAGCGTGGTCACCGGGGAGCTGTTTTTT
CASSPGTSVVTGELFF
>.|15|TRBJ2-1|.|TRBV5-4
TGTGCCAGCAGCTTGAAAGGGGCGCCATACAATGAGCAGTTCTTC
CASSLKGAPYNEQFF
>.|15|TRBJ2-1|.|TRBV4-2
TGTGCCAGCAGCCAAGATCGTACTTCCTACAATGAGCAGTTCTTC
CASSQDRTSYNEQFF
>.|14|TRBJ2-2|TRBD1|TRBV5-4
TGTGCCAGCAGCTTAGGACAGGGTAGGGGGGAGCTGTTTTTT
CASSLGQGRGELFF
>once|17|TRBJ1-3|TRBD1|TRBV10-3
TGTGCCATCAGTGAGTCGTCACAGGGGGTATCTGGAAACACCATATATTTT
CAISESSQGVSGNTIYF
>.|14|TRBJ1-1|.|TRBV11-2
TGTGCCAGCAGCTTAGCCACGGGGAACACTGAAGCTTTCTTT
CASSLATGNTEAFF
>.|13|TRBJ2-3|TRBD1|TRBV6-5
TGTGCCAGCAGCGACGACCGGGGACAGTCGCAGTATTTT
CASSDDRGQSQYF
>.|15|TRBJ1-5|.|TRBV5-1
TGCGCCAGCAGCTTGGCCGGGGGGAGCAATCAGCCCCAGCATTTT
CASSLAGGSNQPQHF
>.|14|TRBJ2-1|.|TRBV5-4
TGTGCCAGCAGCTTACAGGGCTCCTACAATGAGCAGTTCTTC
CASSLQGSYNEQFF
>medium-sized|16|TRBJ2-7|.|TRBV3-1/TRBV3-2
TGTGCCAGCAGCCAAGAGGAGATCTCCGGTTCGGTAGAGCAGTACTTC
CASSQEEISGSVEQYF
>once|13|TRBJ1-5|.|TRBV4-1
TGCGCCAGCAGCCACCCGACTGGGCAGCCCCAGCATTTT
CASSHPTGQPQHF
>once|15|TRBJ1-1|.|TRBV3-1/TRBV3-2
TGTGCCAGCAGCCAAGCGCAGACCGGGGGGACTGAAGCTTTCTTT
CASSQAQTGGTEAFF
>few|12|TRBJ1-2|.|TRBV12-3/TRBV12-4
TGTGCCAGCAGCCCGGGGGGTTCCGGCTACACCTTC
CASSPGGSGYTF
>.|14|TRBJ1-4|.|TRBV3-1/TRBV3-2
TGTGCCAGCAGCCAGGGCGCAACTAATGAAAAACTGTTTTTT
CASSQGATNEKLFF
>.|15|TRBJ2-7|TRBD2|TRBV3-1/TRBV3-2
TGTGCCAGCAGCCAAGTTCAGCGGGGAGGGTACGAGCAGTACTTC
CASSQVQRGGYEQYF
>.|18|TRBJ2-1|TRBD2|TRBV7-2
TGTGCCAGCAGCTTAGTCGCTAGCGGGGGGGCCTCCTACAATGAGCAGTTCTTC
CASSLVASGGASYNEQFF
>.|15|TRBJ1-4|TRBD1|TRBV19
TGTGCCAGTAGTATAAGACAGGGTTCTAATGAAAAACTGTTTTTT
CASSIRQGSNEKLFF
>few|16|TRBJ2-2|TRBD2|TRBV27
TGTGCCAGCAGACTAACGGCGGGAGGGCGGTCCGGGGAGCTGTTTTTT
CASRLTAGGRSGELFF
>few|16|TRBJ1-1|TRBD1|TRBV10-3
TGTGCCATCAGTGAGCGGACAGGGGTTGGGGGCACTGAAGCTTTCTTT
CAISERTGVGGTEAFF
>.|13|TRBJ1-5|.|TRBV24-1
TGTGCCACCAGTCCAGGGCGTGTTCAGCCCCAGCATTTT
CATSPGRVQPQHF
>.|15|TRBJ2-7|TRBD1|TRBV6-5
TGTGCCAGCCCGAGCAACGATTACAGGGGTTACGAGCAGTACTTC
CASPSNDYRGYEQYF
>.|14|TRBJ1-2|.|TRBV29-1
TGCAGCGTTGACACTACGCCGGATAACTATGGCTACACCTTC
CSVDTTPDNYGYTF
>.|15|TRBJ1-1|TRBD1|TRBV30
TGTGCCTGGAGTGTAAGGGGGACAGTGAACACTGAAGCTTTCTTT
CAWSVRGTVNTEAFF
>.|15|TRBJ2-2|.|TRBV15
TGTGCCACCAGCAGAGATGTGGGAGGCAACGGGGAGCTGTTTTTT
CATSRDVGGNGELFF
>.|15|TRBJ1-1|.|TRBV3-1/TRBV3-2
TGTGCCAGCAGCCCAAATGCAGGCCCCAACACTGAAGCTTTCTTT
CASSPNAGPNTEAFF
>.|15|TRBJ1-6|TRBD1|TRBV5-1
TGCGCCACCCTATCAGGGGGCGGTCATAATTCACCCCTCCACTTT
CATLSGGGHNSPLHF
>.|17|TRBJ1-5|.|TRBV14
TGTGCCAGCAGCCAAGAGGTGTGGCAGTTTAGCAATCAGCCCCAGCATTTT
CASSQEVWQFSNQPQHF
>.|15|TRBJ2-3|TRBD1|TRBV24-1
TGTGCCACCAGTGACCCGGACAGGGCAACAGATACGCAGTATTTT
CATSDPDRATDTQYF